A single sample is the source of the 17 T cell receptor beta chains below, sequenced in a study of cytomegalovirus exposure and HLA in healthy donors. Primers: 60 Vbeta forward and 13 Jbeta reverse. Sequenced by immunoSEQ multiplex PCR; TCRdb stores in-frame clones only, minus some. Here the sample table reports tens of thousands of clones. The sequencing sample was made of PBMCs. The receptors stem from a human donor in good health.

CDR3 residues: CASSLGTGRGTEAFF. The CDR3 bases are TGCGCCAGCAGCTTGGGGACAGGGCGGGGAACTGAAGCTTTCTTT. J is TRBJ1-1 and V is TRBV5-1, with 8 bases matching TRBD1. This CDR3 has 15 amino acids. Germline V gene lookup returns CDR1 SGHRS and CDR2 YFSETQ. J lost 5 bases, V lost 0 bases, and 6 bases had no gene match.

The rearrangement uses TRBV7-9 and TRBJ1-2, with D maybe TRBD1 (5 bases). Germline V gives CDR1 SEHNR, CDR2 FQNEAQ (reference sequence). The V gene lost 4 bases and the J gene lost 2 bases, with 8 bases spanning the gap. CDR3 length equals 13 residues. The CDR3 DNA follows: TGTGCCAGCAGCTGGGGGGGGAACTATGGCTACACCTTC. Protein sequence: CASSWGGNYGYTF.

The rearrangement uses TRBV30 and TRBJ1-1, with 8 bases aligning to TRBD1. V lost 2 bases to trimming and J lost 4 bases; unmatched junction nucleotides: 6. The germline CDR1 and CDR2 sequences are GTSNPN and SVGIG (reference sequence). The CDR3 covers 14 residues. The chain's CDR3 is CAWSLGQGVTEAFF. For the CDR3, the DNA is TGTGCCTGGAGTCTCGGACAGGGAGTCACTGAAGCTTTCTTT.

Concerning this clone: At one boundary the junction diverges from the germline segment, which might be a read error. J is TRBJ1-1 and V is TRBV28; 10 bases agree with TRBD1. The V gene's germline CDR1 is MDHEN and CDR2 SYDVKM. This CDR3 region has 12 residues. The DNA of the CDR3 is TGTGCCAGCAGAGACAGGGGGCCTGAAGATTTCTTT. The encoded protein is CASRDRGPEDFF.

A remark on this clone: One junction end does not reproduce the germline sequence, and a read error may be involved. Other DNA sequences within the sample encode an identical CDR3. The chain uses TRBV6-5 and TRBJ1-6; D possibly corresponds to TRBD1 (6 bases). The germline CDR1 and CDR2 sequences are MNHEY and SVGAGI. This CDR3 has 15 amino acids. The CDR3 region is CASSFDRRNNSPLHF. CDR3 DNA sequence: TGTGCCAGCAGTTTTGACAGGAGGAATAATTCACCCCTACACTTT.

The CDR3 DNA is TGTGCCAGCAGCGTGGGGGGGCAGCTGGGAAACACCATATATTTT. It is translated as CASSVGGQLGNTIYF. The J gene is TRBJ1-3, the V gene TRBV2; D is perhaps TRBD1 (6 bases). The length of the CDR3 is 15 residues. Per germline, CDR1 SNHLY and CDR2 FYNNEI. Between the trimmed V and J ends, which lost 6 bases and 4 bases, there was a span of 16 bases.

The chain uses TRBV7-6 and TRBJ2-7, with D perhaps TRBD2 (6 bases). Looked up from germline, CDR1 is SGHVS and CDR2 is FNYEAQ. There are 13 residues in the CDR3. Trimming cost V 5 bases and J 3 bases, with 11 bases left between them. The CDR3 sequence is CASSLGLSYEQYF. The CDR3 coding sequence is TGTGCCAGCAGCCTGGGACTGAGCTACGAGCAGTACTTC.

V is TRBV7-2 and J is TRBJ1-3; 11 nucleotides match TRBD1. From germline, CDR1 is SGHTA and CDR2 FQGNSA. V was clipped by 5 bases and J by 2 bases; unmatched bases: 11. This CDR3 contains 18 residues. CDR3 region: CASSHRTGGTTPGNTIYF. The CDR3 coding sequence is TGTGCCAGCAGCCACAGGACAGGGGGCACTACCCCTGGAAACACCATATATTTT.

The J gene is TRBJ2-3, the V gene TRBV5-1; 8 bases agree with TRBD1. Germline CDR1 SGHRS, CDR2 YFSETQ. The length of the CDR3 is 15 residues. V dropped 4 bases and J dropped 9; count of bases not matched to a gene: 13. DNA of the CDR3: TGCGCCAGCAGCGCCGGACAGGGCCCCGTTGAGACGCAGTATTTT. Translating gives CASSAGQGPVETQYF.

The V call is TRBV6-5, the J call TRBJ2-1; D remains ambiguous. The CDR3 totals 14 residues. The V gene lost 0 bases and the J gene lost 7 bases, with 10 bases spanning the gap. Germline V gene lookup returns CDR1 MNHEY and CDR2 SVGAGI. This CDR3 reads CASSYSTQLNEQFF. As DNA, the CDR3 is TGTGCCAGCAGTTACTCGACACAGCTTAATGAGCAGTTCTTC.

The gene calls are TRBV6-5 and TRBJ1-2; 10 bases align to TRBD1. The CDR3 has 16 residues. The germline V gene encodes CDR1 MNHEY and CDR2 SVGAGI. Trimming cost V 4 bases and J 4 bases; bases outside gene matches: 9. The CDR3 DNA sequence: TGTGCCAGCAGTTCTAGGACAGGGGGGATAGGCTATGGCTACACCTTC. Protein product: CASSSRTGGIGYGYTF.

The V gene is TRBV7-2, the J gene TRBJ2-3, with D possibly TRBD2 on 6 matching bases. The germline V gene has CDR1 SGHTA and CDR2 FQGNSA. The CDR3 contains 14 residues. V lost 5 bases, J lost 0 bases, and 9 bases lay in between. As DNA, the CDR3 is TGTGCCAGCAGCCGGGACTGGAGCACAGATACGCAGTATTTT. Its protein is CASSRDWSTDTQYF.

V usage is TRBV10-3 and J usage is TRBJ2-3, with 9 nucleotides matching TRBD1. Germline CDR1 ENHRY, CDR2 SYGVKD. This CDR3 spans 14 amino acids. The V gene end was trimmed by 6 bases and the J gene end by 2 bases; junction bases not matched to a gene: 3. CDR3 sequence reads: CAISRDRDTDTQYF. CDR3 coding DNA: TGTGCCATCAGCCGGGACAGGGACACAGATACGCAGTATTTT.

This rearrangement joins TRBV7-3 to TRBJ2-1; maybe TRBD1 (6 bases). V was pared by 5 bases and J by 5 bases, with 16 bases between. CDR1 and CDR2 from the germline V gene are SGHTA and FQGTGA. The CDR3 is 15 amino acids. This chain's CDR3 is CASSRTGTPDNEQFF. CDR3 in DNA: TGTGCCAGCAGCCGAACAGGGACGCCCGACAATGAGCAGTTCTTC.

In DNA, the CDR3 is TGTGCCAGCAGGGCCGGGTGGGGGACTGCTGATACGCAGTATTTT. Its translation is CASRAGWGTADTQYF. The gene calls are TRBV9 and TRBJ2-3, with a possible D match to TRBD2 (6 bases). This CDR3 has 15 amino acids. Germline V lookup: CDR1 SGDLS, CDR2 YYNGEE. With 5 bases removed from V and 6 bases from J, the gap between germline ends came to 19 bases.

J is TRBJ1-2 and V is TRBV2; a weak D match, TRBD1 (5 bases). Trimming left V 7 bases short and J 4 bases short, with 10 bases between. CDR1 and CDR2 (germline): SNHLY, FYNNEI. The CDR3 totals 12 residues. For the CDR3, the DNA is TGTGCCAGCACCTCACAGGTCTATGGCTACACCTTC. Residues: CASTSQVYGYTF.

V and J are TRBV9 and TRBJ2-1; a possible D gene is TRBD1 (6 bases). Germline CDR1 and CDR2: SGDLS and YYNGEE. This CDR3 has 15 amino acids. V lost 2 bases, J lost 0 bases, and 9 bases lay in between. The CDR3 loop is CASSVRDNSYNEQFF. CDR3 DNA sequence: TGTGCCAGCAGCGTTCGGGACAACTCCTACAATGAGCAGTTCTTC.